This paragraph reports one T cell receptor beta chain. The V gene end was trimmed by 0 bases and the J gene end by 10 bases; junction bases not matched to a gene: 7. The germline CDR1 and CDR2 sequences are SGHNT and YYREEE (reference sequence). The CDR3 length is 15 residues. The source of the sample is a study of cytomegalovirus exposure and HLA in healthy donors. Vbeta (60) and Jbeta (13) primers were used in the PCR. Assay: immunoSEQ multiplex PCR; the TCRdb copy retains only in-frame clones and omits some. The data hold tens of thousands of clones, with about 68% observed a single time. This sequence originates from a human donor in good health. The genes are TRBV5-4 and TRBJ2-1; 10 bases agree with TRBD2. The sample taken for sequencing was PBMCs. CDR3: CASSLDQRGGHEQFF. The CDR3 region has the DNA TGTGCCAGCAGCTTGGACCAGCGGGGGGGCCACGAGCAGTTCTTC. The whole variable domain, filled in from reference TRBV5-4 and TRBJ2-1, reads ETGVTQSPTHLIKTRGQQVTLRCSSQSGHNTVSWYQQALGQGPQFIFQYYREEENGRGNFPPRFSGLQFPNYSSELNVNALELDDSALYLCASSLDQRGGHEQFFGPGTRLTVL.